This TCR beta chain was obtained from a study of blood T cell repertoires in COVID-19. The method was immunoSEQ multiplex PCR; TCRdb's version includes in-frame clones alone and lacks a portion of them. Of approximately 210,000 clones listed, 70% to 90% are singletons. The CDR3 is 15 amino acids. V lost 4 bases, J lost 0 bases, and 10 bases lay in between. The germline CDR1 and CDR2 sequences are SEHNR and FQNEAQ (reference sequence). The clonotype was recovered from a man aged 40-55 years with acute or convalescent COVID-19. Sequences were obtained from peripheral blood. The rearrangement links TRBV7-9 to TRBJ1-3; a weak D match, TRBD1 (6 bases). This CDR3 reads CASSSRDNSGNTIYF. CDR3 DNA: TGTGCCAGCAGCTCCCGGGACAACTCTGGAAACACCATATATTTT. Full variable domain (outside the CDR3, taken from reference TRBV7-9 and TRBJ1-3): DTGVSQNPRHKITKRGQNVTFRCDPISEHNRLYWYRQTLGQGPEFLTYFQNEAQLEKSRLLSDRFSAERPKGSFSTLEIQRTEQGDSAMYLCASSSRDNSGNTIYFGEGSWLTVV.